One sample yielded the 18 T cell receptor beta chains listed below, sequenced in a study of shared T cell receptors in the human thymus. Measured with immunoSEQ multiplex PCR; TCRdb has only the in-frame clones, and not every one. The table shows hundreds of thousands of clones, with about 87% occurring only once. The same data also contributed to another study, on human thymus T cells.

The sequenced sample consisted of thymocytes. The receptors shown here come from a boy under two years old with a congenital heart defect.

The chain uses TRBV5-1 and TRBJ2-5; D unresolved. The CDR3 runs to 13 residues. Trimming removed 0 bases from V and 2 bases from J, with 5 bases in between. Germline V gives CDR1 SGHRS, CDR2 YFSETQ. The CDR3 loop is CASSLDFQETQYF. The CDR3 bases are TGCGCCAGCAGCTTGGACTTTCAAGAGACCCAGTACTTC.

The sample holds a few counts of this clone. The sample contains more than one DNA sequence encoding this CDR3. The chain combines TRBV9 with TRBJ1-1; D uncertain. Germline-derived CDR1 and CDR2 are SGDLS and YYNGEE. The CDR3 is 14 residues long. Trimming removed 4 bases at V and 2 bases at J, with 12 bases between. CDR3 residues: CASSPRTGNTEAFF. The CDR3 nucleotides are TGTGCCAGCAGCCCCCGGACGGGAAACACTGAAGCTTTCTTT.

The V call is TRBV6-4, the J call TRBJ1-1; 8 bases fit TRBD1. CDR1 and CDR2 (germline): MRHNA, SNTAGT. The CDR3 is made up of 14 amino acids. Losses at the gene ends were 7 bases for V and 1 base for J; bases not matched to a gene: 5. This chain's CDR3 is CASIKDRGNTEAFF. CDR3 sequence (DNA): TGTGCCAGCATTAAAGACAGGGGGAACACTGAAGCTTTCTTT.

V gene TRBV7-8 combines with J gene TRBJ2-5; 8 bases map to TRBD1. CDR1 SGHVS and CDR2 FQNEAQ come from the germline V gene. There are 15 residues in the CDR3. J was trimmed by 4 bases and V by 5 bases; bases with no gene match: 9. The CDR3 DNA follows: TGTGCCAGCAGCCCAGATGGACAGGGACGAGAGACCCAGTACTTC. This sequence encodes CASSPDGQGRETQYF.

V usage is TRBV6-5 and J usage is TRBJ2-1; 7 nucleotides agree with TRBD1. V shed 6 bases, J shed 8 bases, and the junction held 7 bases outside the gene matches. The CDR3 consists of 13 residues. Germline-derived CDR1 and CDR2 are MNHEY and SVGAGI. The CDR3, as DNA: TGTGCCAGCAGCCTCCGGGACAGCGATGAGCAGTTCTTC. Its translation: CASSLRDSDEQFF.

The chain joins TRBV6-5 to TRBJ2-3, with 7 positions matching TRBD1. This CDR3 spans 14 amino acids. Germline lookup yields CDR1 MNHEY and CDR2 SVGAGI. V lost 9 bases, J lost 5 bases, and 11 bases stayed unmatched. The DNA of the CDR3 is TGTGCCAGGGCACCGGGACAGTCACAAGATACGCAGTATTTT. This encodes CARAPGQSQDTQYF.

CDR3 sequence reads: CASSRDRDRVPYGYTF. The CDR3 nucleotides read TGTGCCAGCAGCCGCGACCGGGACAGGGTTCCCTATGGCTACACCTTC. This chain connects TRBV7-2 to TRBJ1-2; 9 positions match TRBD1. The CDR3 runs 16 residues. Germline V CDR1 and CDR2: SGHTA, FQGNSA. Trimming removed 5 bases from V and 4 bases from J; junction bases left unmatched: 11.

This clone was seen once. The V and J genes are TRBV30 and TRBJ2-2, with D perhaps matching TRBD2 (6 bases). In germline, CDR1 is GTSNPN, CDR2 SVGIG (reference sequence). CDR3 length: 13 residues. CDR3 in amino acids: CFGGGANTGELFF. Here the CDR3 DNA reads TGTTTCGGCGGCGGGGCGAACACCGGGGAGCTGTTTTTT.

The CDR3: CASSRYRGQIGTGELFF. CDR3 coding DNA: TGTGCCAGTAGTAGATACAGGGGGCAAATAGGGACCGGGGAGCTGTTTTTT. The V and J genes are TRBV19 and TRBJ2-2; TRBD1 aligns across 9 bases. The trim removed 4 bases at V and 5 bases at J, leaving 11 bases unmatched. Germline CDR1 is LNHDA and CDR2 is SQIVND (reference sequence). CDR3 length: 17 amino acids.

The V call is TRBV7-9, the J call TRBJ2-5, with 10 bases matching TRBD1. J lost 2 bases, V lost 5 bases, and 5 bases had no gene match. CDR1 is SEHNR and CDR2 is FQNEAQ in the germline V gene (reference sequence). The CDR3 sequence is 15 residues long. DNA for the CDR3: TGTGCCAGCAGCCGAGGGACAGGGGTTCAAGAGACCCAGTACTTC. Its protein is CASSRGTGVQETQYF.

The chain combines TRBV10-3 with TRBJ2-1; 7 bases are a match to TRBD2. This CDR3 spans 15 amino acids. Per germline, CDR1 ENHRY and CDR2 SYGVKD. V trimming: 5 bases; J trimming: 0 bases; junction bases outside the gene matches: 4. The CDR3 protein is CAISSGVSSYNEQFF. The CDR3, as DNA: TGTGCCATCAGTAGCGGGGTAAGCTCCTACAATGAGCAGTTCTTC.

The chain is built from TRBV11-2 and TRBJ2-7, with unresolved D. The CDR3 is 11 residues long. The germline CDR1 and CDR2 sequences are SGHAT and FQNNGV. Trimming cost V 1 base and J 7 bases, with 5 bases left between them. The CDR3 region has the DNA TGTGCCAGCAGCTTAGGACAAGAGCAGTACTTC. Its protein is CASSLGQEQYF.

This chain connects TRBV6-1 to TRBJ2-5, with D possibly being TRBD2 (5 bases). This CDR3 spans 15 amino acids. The V gene's germline CDR1 is MNHNS and CDR2 SASEGT. Trimming pared 5 bases from V and 4 bases from J, leaving 17 bases between. CDR3 residues: CASSTDSRVGETQYF. As DNA, the CDR3 is TGTGCCAGCAGTACAGATTCGAGGGTGGGAGAGACCCAGTACTTC.

The chain is built from TRBV4-1 and TRBJ2-1; possibly TRBD1 for D (6 bases). CDR3 length: 18 residues. Trimming left V 1 base short and J 0 bases short, with 16 bases between. Germline CDR1 and CDR2: MGHRA and YSYEKL. This chain's CDR3 is CASSQVRQAFSSYNEQFF. The CDR3 DNA reads as TGCGCCAGCAGCCAAGTTCGACAGGCTTTCAGCTCCTACAATGAGCAGTTCTTC.

This clone was seen more than once but under ten times. V and J are TRBV27 and TRBJ2-7; D possibly corresponds to TRBD2 (6 bases). CDR1 is MNHEY, CDR2 SMNVEV, per germline (reference sequence). V was pared by 2 bases and J by 7 bases, with 24 bases between. This CDR3 has 17 residues. In DNA, the CDR3 is TGTGCCAGCAGTTTAAAGCCCCCCGGGACTGCTGCCAGTGAGCAGTACTTC. Translation: CASSLKPPGTAASEQYF.

This clone was detected once. The genes are TRBV4-3 and TRBJ2-7; TRBD1 agrees at 12 bases. Trimming took 0 bases from V and 4 from J; bases not matched to a gene: 10. This CDR3 has 18 amino acids. The V gene's germline CDR1 is LGHNA and CDR2 YSLEER. For the CDR3, the DNA is TGCGCCAGCAGCCAAGAACTCCCCGGGACAGGGGGCTTTTACGAGCAGTACTTC. Residues: CASSQELPGTGGFYEQYF.

This chain links TRBV28 with TRBJ2-3; 9 bases agree with TRBD2. The length of the CDR3 is 16 residues. CDR1 is MDHEN, CDR2 SYDVKM, per germline. The V gene end was trimmed by 5 bases and the J gene end by 0 bases; junction bases not matched to a gene: 6. CDR3 protein: CASSPIAGDSTDTQYF. As DNA, the CDR3 is TGTGCCAGCAGTCCCATAGCGGGAGATAGCACAGATACGCAGTATTTT.

The chain links TRBV4-3 to TRBJ1-5, with 10 bases aligning to TRBD1. The germline V gene encodes CDR1 LGHNA and CDR2 YSLEER. V was pared by 4 bases and J by 6 bases, with 15 bases of the junction left unmatched. The CDR3 loop spans 18 amino acids. The CDR3 DNA sequence: TGCGCCAGCAGCCCGCACCTTCACCGGGACAGGGGAGCTCAGCCCCAGCATTTT. Encoded protein: CASSPHLHRDRGAQPQHF.